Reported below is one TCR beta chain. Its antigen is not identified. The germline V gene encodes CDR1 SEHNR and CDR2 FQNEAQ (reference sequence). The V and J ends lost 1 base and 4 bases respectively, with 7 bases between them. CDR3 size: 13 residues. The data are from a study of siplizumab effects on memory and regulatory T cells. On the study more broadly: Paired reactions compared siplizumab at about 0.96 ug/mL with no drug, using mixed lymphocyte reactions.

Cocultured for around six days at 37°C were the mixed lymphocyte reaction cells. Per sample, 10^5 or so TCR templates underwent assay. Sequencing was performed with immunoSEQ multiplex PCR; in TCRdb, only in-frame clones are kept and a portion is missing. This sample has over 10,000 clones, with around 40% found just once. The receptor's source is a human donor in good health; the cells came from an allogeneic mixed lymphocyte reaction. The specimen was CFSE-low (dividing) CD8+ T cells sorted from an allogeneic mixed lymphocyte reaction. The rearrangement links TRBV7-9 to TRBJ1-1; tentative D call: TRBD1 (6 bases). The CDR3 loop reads CASSLGDTTEAFF. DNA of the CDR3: TGTGCCAGCAGCTTAGGGGACACCACTGAAGCTTTCTTT. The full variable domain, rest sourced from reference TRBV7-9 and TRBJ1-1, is DTGVSQNPRHKITKRGQNVTFRCDPISEHNRLYWYRQTLGQGPEFLTYFQNEAQLEKSRLLSDRFSAERPKGSFSTLEIQRTEQGDSAMYLCASSLGDTTEAFFGQGTRLTVV.